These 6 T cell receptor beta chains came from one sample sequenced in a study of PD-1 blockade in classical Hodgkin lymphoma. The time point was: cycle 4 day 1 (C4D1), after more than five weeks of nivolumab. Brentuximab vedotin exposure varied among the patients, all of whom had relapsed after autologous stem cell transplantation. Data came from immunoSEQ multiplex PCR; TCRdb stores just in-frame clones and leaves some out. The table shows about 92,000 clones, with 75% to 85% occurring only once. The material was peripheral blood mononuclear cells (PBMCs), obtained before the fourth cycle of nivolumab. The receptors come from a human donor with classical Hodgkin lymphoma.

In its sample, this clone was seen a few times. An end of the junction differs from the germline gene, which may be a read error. The CDR3 region has the DNA TGTGCCTTGAGTAACGGGCCCGCCGGGGAGCTGTTTTTT. Translated: CALSNGPAGELFF. The V and J genes are TRBV30 and TRBJ2-2; D gene uncertain. There are 13 residues in the CDR3. The germline CDR1 and CDR2 sequences are GTSNPN and SVGIG (reference sequence). Based on the CDR3 plus reference TRBV30 and TRBJ2-2, the full variable domain is SQTIHQWPATLVQPVGSPLSLECTVEGTSNPNLYWYRQAAGRGLQLLFYSVGIGQISSEVPQNLSASRPQDRQFILSSKKLLLSDSGFYLCALSNGPAGELFFGEGSRLTVL.

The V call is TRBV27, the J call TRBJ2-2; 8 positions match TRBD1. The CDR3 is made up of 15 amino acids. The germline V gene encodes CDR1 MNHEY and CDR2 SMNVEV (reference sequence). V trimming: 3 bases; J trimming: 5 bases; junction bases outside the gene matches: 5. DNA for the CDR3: TGTGCCAGCAGTTTCAAGACAGGGGTTACCGGGGAGCTGTTTTTT. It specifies CASSFKTGVTGELFF.

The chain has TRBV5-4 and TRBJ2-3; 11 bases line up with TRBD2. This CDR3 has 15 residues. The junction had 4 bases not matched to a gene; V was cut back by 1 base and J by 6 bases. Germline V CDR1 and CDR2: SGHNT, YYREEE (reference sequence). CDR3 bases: TGTGCCAGCAGCTTGAGGACTAGCGGGTCGGATACGCAGTATTTT. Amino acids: CASSLRTSGSDTQYF.

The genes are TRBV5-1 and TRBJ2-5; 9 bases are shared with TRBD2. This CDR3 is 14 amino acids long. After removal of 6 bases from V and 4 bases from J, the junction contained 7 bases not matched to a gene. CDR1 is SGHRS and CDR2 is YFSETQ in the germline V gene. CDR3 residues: CASTVAGVGETQYF. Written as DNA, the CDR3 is TGCGCCAGCACGGTAGCGGGAGTTGGAGAGACCCAGTACTTC. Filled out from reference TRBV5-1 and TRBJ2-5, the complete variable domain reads KAGVTQTPRYLIKTRGQQVTLSCSPISGHRSVSWYQQTPGQGLQFLFEYFSETQRNKGNFPGRFSGRQFSNSRSEMNVSTLELGDSALYLCASTVAGVGETQYFGPGTRLLVL.

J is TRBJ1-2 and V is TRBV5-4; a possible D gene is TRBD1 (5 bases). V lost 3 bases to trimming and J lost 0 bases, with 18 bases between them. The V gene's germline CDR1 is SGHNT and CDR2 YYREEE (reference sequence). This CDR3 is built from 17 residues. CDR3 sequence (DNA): TGTGCCAGCAGCTCCGGGCCGGGGGGTTCAGCTAACTATGGCTACACCTTC. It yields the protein CASSSGPGGSANYGYTF.

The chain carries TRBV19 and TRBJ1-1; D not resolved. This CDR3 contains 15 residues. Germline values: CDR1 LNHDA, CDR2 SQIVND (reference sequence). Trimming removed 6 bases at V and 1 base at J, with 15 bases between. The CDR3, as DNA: TGTGCCAGTAGCCCGGTCCGGCAGCGGAACACTGAAGCTTTCTTT. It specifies CASSPVRQRNTEAFF.